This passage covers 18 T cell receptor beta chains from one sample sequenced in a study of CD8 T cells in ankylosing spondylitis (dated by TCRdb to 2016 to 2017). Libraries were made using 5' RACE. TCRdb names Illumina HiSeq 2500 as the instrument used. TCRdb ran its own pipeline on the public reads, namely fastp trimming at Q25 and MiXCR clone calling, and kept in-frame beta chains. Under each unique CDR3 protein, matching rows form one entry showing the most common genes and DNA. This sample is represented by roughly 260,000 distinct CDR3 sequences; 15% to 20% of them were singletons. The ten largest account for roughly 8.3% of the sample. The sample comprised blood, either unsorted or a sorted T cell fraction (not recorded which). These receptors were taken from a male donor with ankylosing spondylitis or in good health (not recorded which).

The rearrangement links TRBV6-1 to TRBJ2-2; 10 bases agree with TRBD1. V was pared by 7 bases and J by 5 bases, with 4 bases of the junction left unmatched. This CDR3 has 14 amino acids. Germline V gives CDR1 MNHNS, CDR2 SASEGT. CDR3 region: CASMGQGLTGELFF. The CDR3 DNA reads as TGTGCCAGCATGGGACAGGGGTTAACCGGGGAGCTGTTTTTT.

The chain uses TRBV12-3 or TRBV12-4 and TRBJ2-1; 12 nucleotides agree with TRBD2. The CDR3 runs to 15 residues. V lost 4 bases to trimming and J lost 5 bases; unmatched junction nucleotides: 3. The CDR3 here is CASSSSGRAHNEQFF. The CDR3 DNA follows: TGTGCCAGCAGTTCTAGCGGGAGGGCCCACAATGAGCAGTTCTTC.

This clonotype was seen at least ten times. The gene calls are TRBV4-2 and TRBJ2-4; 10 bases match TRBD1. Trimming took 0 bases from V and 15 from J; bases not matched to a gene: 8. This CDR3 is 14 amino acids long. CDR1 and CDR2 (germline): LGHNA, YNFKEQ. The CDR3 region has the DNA TGTGCCAGCAGCCAAGATAGTGGGACAGGGGTCTTGTACTTC. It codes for CASSQDSGTGVLYF.

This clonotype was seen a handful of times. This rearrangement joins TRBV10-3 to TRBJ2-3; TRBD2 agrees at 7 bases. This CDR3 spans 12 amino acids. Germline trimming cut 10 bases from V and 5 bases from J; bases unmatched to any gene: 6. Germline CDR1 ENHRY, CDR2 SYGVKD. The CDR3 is CATRTSEDTQYF. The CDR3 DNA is TGTGCCACCCGGACTAGTGAAGATACGCAGTATTTT.

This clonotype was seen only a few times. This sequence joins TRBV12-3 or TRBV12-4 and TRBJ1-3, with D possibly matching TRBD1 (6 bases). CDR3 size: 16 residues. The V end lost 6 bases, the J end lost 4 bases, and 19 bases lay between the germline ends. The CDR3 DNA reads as TGTGCCAGCAGGTTCCGGGAACAGGGAGGAGGAAACACCATATATTTT. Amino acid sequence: CASRFREQGGGNTIYF.

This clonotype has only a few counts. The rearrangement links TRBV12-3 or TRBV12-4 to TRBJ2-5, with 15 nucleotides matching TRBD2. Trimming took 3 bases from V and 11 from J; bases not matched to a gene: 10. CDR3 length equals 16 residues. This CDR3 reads CASSLGLAGGSALQYF. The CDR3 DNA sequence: TGTGCCAGCAGTTTGGGACTAGCGGGAGGCTCCGCCTTACAGTACTTC.

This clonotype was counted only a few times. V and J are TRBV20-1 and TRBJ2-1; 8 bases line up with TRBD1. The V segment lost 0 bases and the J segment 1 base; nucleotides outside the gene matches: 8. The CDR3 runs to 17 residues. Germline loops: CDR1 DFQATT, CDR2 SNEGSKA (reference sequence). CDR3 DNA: TGCAGTGCTAGAGACCTCGGACAGGGAAAGTCCTACAATGAGCAGTTCTTC. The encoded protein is CSARDLGQGKSYNEQFF.

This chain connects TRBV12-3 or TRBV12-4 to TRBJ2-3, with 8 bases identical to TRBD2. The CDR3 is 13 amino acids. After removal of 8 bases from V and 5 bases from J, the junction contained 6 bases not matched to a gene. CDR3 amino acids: CASGGLVLDTQYF. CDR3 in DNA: TGTGCCAGCGGGGGACTAGTCCTAGATACGCAGTATTTT.

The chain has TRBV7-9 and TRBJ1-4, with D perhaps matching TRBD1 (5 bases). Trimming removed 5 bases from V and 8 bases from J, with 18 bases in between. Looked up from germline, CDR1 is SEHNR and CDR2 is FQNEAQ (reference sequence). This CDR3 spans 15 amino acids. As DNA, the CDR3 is TGTGCCAGCAGCAAGTGGGTAGAGAAGGGGGAAAAACTGTTTTTT. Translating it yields CASSKWVEKGEKLFF.

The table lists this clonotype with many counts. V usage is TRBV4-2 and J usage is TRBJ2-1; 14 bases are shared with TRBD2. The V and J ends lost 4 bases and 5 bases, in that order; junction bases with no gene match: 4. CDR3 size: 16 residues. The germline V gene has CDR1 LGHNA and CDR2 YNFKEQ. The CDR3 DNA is TGTGCCAGCAGCCCTTGGACTAGCGGGGGGAACAATGAGCAGTTCTTC. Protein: CASSPWTSGGNNEQFF.

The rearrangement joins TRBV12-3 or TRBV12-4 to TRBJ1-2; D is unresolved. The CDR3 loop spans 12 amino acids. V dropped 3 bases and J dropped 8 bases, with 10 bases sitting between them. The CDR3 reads CASSFGRMGYTF. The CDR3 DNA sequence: TGTGCCAGCAGTTTTGGGAGGATGGGCTACACCTTC.

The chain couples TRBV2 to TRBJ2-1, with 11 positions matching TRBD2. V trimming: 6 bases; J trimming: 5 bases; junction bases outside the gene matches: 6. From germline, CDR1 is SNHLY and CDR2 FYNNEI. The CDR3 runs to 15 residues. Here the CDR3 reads CASSATSGSNNEQFF. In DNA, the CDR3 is TGTGCCAGCAGCGCCACTAGCGGGAGTAACAATGAGCAGTTCTTC. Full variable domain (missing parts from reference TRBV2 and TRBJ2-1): EPEVTQTPSHQVTQMGQEVILRCVPISNHLYFYWYRQILGQKVEFLVSFYNNEISEKSEIFDDQFSVERPDGSNFTLKIRSTKLEDSAMYFCASSATSGSNNEQFFGPGTRLTVL.

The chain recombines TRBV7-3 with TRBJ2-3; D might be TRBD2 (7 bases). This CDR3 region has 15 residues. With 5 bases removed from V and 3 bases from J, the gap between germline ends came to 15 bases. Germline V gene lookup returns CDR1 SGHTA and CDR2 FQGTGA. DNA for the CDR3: TGTGCCAGCAGCCCAAGGGGGGGGGGAACAGATACGCAGTATTTT. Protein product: CASSPRGGGTDTQYF.

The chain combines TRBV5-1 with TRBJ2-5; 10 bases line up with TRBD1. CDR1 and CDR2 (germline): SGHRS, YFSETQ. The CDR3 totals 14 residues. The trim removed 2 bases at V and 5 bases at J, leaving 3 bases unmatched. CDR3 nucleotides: TGCGCCAGCAGCTTTCGACAGGGGGCGGAGACCCAGTACTTC. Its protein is CASSFRQGAETQYF. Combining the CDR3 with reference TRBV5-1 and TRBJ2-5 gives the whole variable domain KAGVTQTPRYLIKTRGQQVTLSCSPISGHRSVSWYQQTPGQGLQFLFEYFSETQRNKGNFPGRFSGRQFSNSRSEMNVSTLELGDSALYLCASSFRQGAETQYFGPGTRLLVL.

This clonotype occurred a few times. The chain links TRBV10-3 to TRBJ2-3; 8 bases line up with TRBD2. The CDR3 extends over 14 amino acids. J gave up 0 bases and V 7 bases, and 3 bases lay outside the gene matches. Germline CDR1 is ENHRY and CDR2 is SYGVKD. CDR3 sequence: CAITAGASTDTQYF. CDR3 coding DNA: TGTGCCATCACAGCGGGGGCCAGCACAGATACGCAGTATTTT.

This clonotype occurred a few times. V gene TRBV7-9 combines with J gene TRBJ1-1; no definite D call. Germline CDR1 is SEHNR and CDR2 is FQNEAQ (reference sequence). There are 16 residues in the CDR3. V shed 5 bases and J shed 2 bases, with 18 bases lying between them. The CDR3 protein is CASSPPGRQSNTEAFF. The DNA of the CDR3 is TGTGCCAGCAGCCCCCCCGGACGGCAGTCAAACACTGAAGCTTTCTTT.

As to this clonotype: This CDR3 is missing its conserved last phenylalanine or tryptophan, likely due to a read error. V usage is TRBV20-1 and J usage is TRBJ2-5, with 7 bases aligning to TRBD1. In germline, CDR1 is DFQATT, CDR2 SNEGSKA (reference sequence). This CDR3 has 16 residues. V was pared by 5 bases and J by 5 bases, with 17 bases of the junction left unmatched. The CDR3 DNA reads TGCAGTGCTCCAGATCGGAGAGGGGGCGTGGGGGAGACCCAGTACTCC. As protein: CSAPDRRGGVGETQYS.

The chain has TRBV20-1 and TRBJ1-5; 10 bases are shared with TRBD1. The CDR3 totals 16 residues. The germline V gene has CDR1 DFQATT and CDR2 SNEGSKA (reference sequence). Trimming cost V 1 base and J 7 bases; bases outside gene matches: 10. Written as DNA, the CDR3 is TGCAGTGCTAGAGCCCACTGGGACAGGGGTTACCAGCCCCAGCATTTT. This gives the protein CSARAHWDRGYQPQHF.